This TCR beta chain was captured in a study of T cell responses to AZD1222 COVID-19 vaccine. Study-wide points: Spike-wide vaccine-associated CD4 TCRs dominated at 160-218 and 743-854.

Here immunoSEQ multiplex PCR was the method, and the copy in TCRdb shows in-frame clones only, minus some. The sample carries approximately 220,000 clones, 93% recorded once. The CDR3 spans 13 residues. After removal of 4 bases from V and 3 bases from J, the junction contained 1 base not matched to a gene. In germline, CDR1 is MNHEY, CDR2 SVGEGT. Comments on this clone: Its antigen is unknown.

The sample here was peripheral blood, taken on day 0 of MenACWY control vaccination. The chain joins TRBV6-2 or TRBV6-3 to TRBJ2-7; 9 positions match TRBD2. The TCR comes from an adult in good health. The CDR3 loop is CASSLLAGYEQYF. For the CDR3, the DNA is TGTGCCAGCAGTTTACTAGCGGGCTACGAGCAGTACTTC.